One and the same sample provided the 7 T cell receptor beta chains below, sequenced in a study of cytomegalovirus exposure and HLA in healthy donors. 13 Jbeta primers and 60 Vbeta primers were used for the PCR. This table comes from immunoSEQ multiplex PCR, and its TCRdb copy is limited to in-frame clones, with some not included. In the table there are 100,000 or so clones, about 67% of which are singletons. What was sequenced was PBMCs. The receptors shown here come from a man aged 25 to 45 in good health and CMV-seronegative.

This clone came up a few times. The CDR3 region is CASSQGDTSGGRGDTQYF. In nucleotides, the CDR3 is TGCGCCAGCAGCCAAGGAGATACTAGCGGGGGGCGGGGGGATACGCAGTATTTT. This chain links TRBV4-1 with TRBJ2-3, with 12 bases lining up with TRBD2. Germline V gene lookup returns CDR1 MGHRA and CDR2 YSYEKL. V lost 1 base, J lost 6 bases, and 11 bases stayed unmatched. CDR3 size: 18 residues.

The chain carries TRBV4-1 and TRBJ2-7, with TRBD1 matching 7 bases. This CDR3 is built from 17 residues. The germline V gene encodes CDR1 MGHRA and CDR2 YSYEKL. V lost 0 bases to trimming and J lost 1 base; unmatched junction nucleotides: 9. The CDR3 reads CASSQEVTGRHSYEQYF. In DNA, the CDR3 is TGCGCCAGCAGCCAAGAAGTGACAGGGCGGCATTCCTACGAGCAGTACTTC.

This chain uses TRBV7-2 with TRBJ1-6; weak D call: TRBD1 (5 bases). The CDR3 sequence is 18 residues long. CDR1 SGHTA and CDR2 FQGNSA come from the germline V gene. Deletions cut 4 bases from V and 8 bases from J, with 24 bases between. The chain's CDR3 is CASSYIGRGRGSYSPLHF. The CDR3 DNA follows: TGTGCCAGCAGCTATATCGGGCGGGGTCGGGGCTCCTATTCACCCCTCCACTTT. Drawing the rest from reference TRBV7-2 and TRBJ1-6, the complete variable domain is GAGVSQSPSNKVTEKGKDVELRCDPISGHTALYWYRQSLGQGLEFLIYFQGNSAPDKSGLPSDRFSAERTGGSVSTLTIQRTQQEDSAVYLCASSYIGRGRGSYSPLHFGNGTRLTVT.

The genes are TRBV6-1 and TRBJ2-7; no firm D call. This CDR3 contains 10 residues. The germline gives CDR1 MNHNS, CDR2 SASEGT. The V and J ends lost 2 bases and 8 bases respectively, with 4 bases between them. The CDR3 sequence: CASSESQQYF. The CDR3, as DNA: TGTGCCAGCAGTGAAAGCCAGCAGTACTTC.

The CDR3 is CASSIYGGVNEKLFF. CDR3 DNA: TGTGCCAGTAGTATATATGGCGGGGTTAATGAAAAACTGTTTTTT. The J gene is TRBJ1-4, the V gene TRBV19; D not resolved. This CDR3 has 15 residues. Trimming pared 2 bases from V and 4 bases from J, leaving 11 bases between. From germline, CDR1 is LNHDA and CDR2 SQIVND (reference sequence).

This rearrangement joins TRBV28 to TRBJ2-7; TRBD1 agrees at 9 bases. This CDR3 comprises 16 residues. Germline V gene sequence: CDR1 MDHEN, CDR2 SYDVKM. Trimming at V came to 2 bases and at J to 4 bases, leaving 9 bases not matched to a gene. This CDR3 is CASSLEQQGARYEQYF. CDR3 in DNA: TGTGCCAGCAGTTTAGAACAACAGGGGGCTAGATACGAGCAGTACTTC.

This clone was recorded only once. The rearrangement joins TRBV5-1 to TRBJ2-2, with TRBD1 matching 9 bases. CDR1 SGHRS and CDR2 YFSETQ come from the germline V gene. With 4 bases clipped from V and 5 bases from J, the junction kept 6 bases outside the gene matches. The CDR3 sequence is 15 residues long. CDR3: CASSQGQGGTGELFF. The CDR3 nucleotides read TGCGCCAGCAGCCAGGGACAGGGAGGAACCGGGGAGCTGTTTTTT.